This TCR beta chain was obtained from a study of blood T cell repertoires in COVID-19. Study in general: The samples span acute and convalescent COVID-19 from the United States, Italy and Spain. T cells, B-cell-depleted T cells, or PBMCs provided the cDNA or gDNA that served as material.

The authors' processing: Using reference gene primer amplification, nucleated cell counts were estimated. Clones were sequenced by immunoSEQ multiplex PCR, and TCRdb holds only the in-frame ones, with some missing. That table supplies the V and J calls and clone size; D and trimming were determined from the DNA. The table includes 200,000 or so clones, 80% to 90% detected once. The CDR3 loop spans 13 amino acids. The junction had 4 bases not matched to a gene; V was cut back by 6 bases and J by 10 bases. This TCR came from a man older than 75 with acute or convalescent COVID-19. The rearrangement uses TRBV12-3 or TRBV12-4 and TRBJ2-1; TRBD2 matches 12 bases. The sequenced sample was peripheral blood. The CDR3 DNA is TGTGCCAGCAGCCGAGGACTAGCGGGGGAGCAGTTCTTC. Amino acid sequence: CASSRGLAGEQFF.